The 10 T cell receptor beta chains below all came from one sample that was sequenced in a study of CD8 T cells in ankylosing spondylitis. TCRdb recomputed calls from the 5' RACE reads with MiXCR, one row per CDR3 protein. The data show a few hundred thousand distinct CDR3 sequences, with 20% seen just once and 7.8% held by the top ten. Sequenced: blood, either unsorted or a sorted T cell fraction (not recorded which). Receptors were obtained from a male donor with ankylosing spondylitis or in good health (not recorded which).

V and J are TRBV20-1 and TRBJ2-2; no reliable D call. Germline V gives CDR1 DFQATT, CDR2 SNEGSKA (reference sequence). The CDR3 length is 16 residues. V was cut by 4 bases and J by 6 bases, with 21 bases left in between. CDR3 sequence (DNA): TGCAGTGCTACGAGCCCGGGCCGCCGGAGAGCCGGGGAGCTGTTTTTT. It encodes CSATSPGRRRAGELFF.

The chain employs TRBV9 and TRBJ1-3; D is possibly TRBD1 (6 bases). The CDR3 loop spans 16 amino acids. The germline CDR1 and CDR2 sequences are SGDLS and YYNGEE. V was shortened by 2 bases and J by 0 bases, with 12 bases between the two germline ends. Here the CDR3 DNA reads TGTGCCAGCAGCGTGGGGGGCTCCGGCTCTGGAAACACCATATATTTT. Protein sequence: CASSVGGSGSGNTIYF.

The genes are TRBV28 and TRBJ2-5; TRBD2 agrees at 7 bases. The junction had 6 bases not matched to a gene; V was cut back by 6 bases and J by 2 bases. CDR1 is MDHEN, CDR2 SYDVKM, per germline. The CDR3 sequence is 14 residues long. DNA of the CDR3: TGTGCCAGCAGACCCCCCGGGGGGCAAGAGACCCAGTACTTC. Translated, it gives CASRPPGGQETQYF.

The V gene is TRBV7-9, the J gene TRBJ2-3; 12 nucleotides align to TRBD2. The germline V gene has CDR1 SEHNR and CDR2 FQNEAQ (reference sequence). V was pared by 4 bases and J by 4 bases, with 3 bases of the junction left unmatched. This CDR3 contains 15 residues. The CDR3 nucleotides are TGTGCCAGCAGCTCTAGCGGGGGGGCAGCAGATACGCAGTATTTT. As protein: CASSSSGGAADTQYF.

This clonotype was found many times. The V call is TRBV4-2, the J call TRBJ1-1; D not certain. With 1 base removed from V and 5 bases from J, the gap between germline ends came to 14 bases. The length of the CDR3 is 15 residues. Germline V gene lookup returns CDR1 LGHNA and CDR2 YNFKEQ. CDR3 region: CASSQVVGGGTEAFF. The CDR3 nucleotides are TGTGCCAGCAGCCAAGTGGTAGGCGGCGGGACTGAAGCTTTCTTT.

This chain links TRBV7-7 with TRBJ2-1; tentative D call: TRBD1 (6 bases). V was clipped by 0 bases and J by 0 bases, with 15 bases between them. CDR3 length equals 18 residues. Germline V gene data show CDR1 as SSHAT and CDR2 as FNYEAQ (reference sequence). CDR3 in DNA: TGTGCCAGCAGCTTAGCGCCGACCGCGGACAGCTCCTACAATGAGCAGTTCTTC. Translated: CASSLAPTADSSYNEQFF.

This chain connects TRBV30 to TRBJ1-3; D unresolved. From germline, CDR1 is GTSNPN and CDR2 SVGIG (reference sequence). The ends were cut back, 3 bases at V and 5 bases at J, with 8 bases in the middle. The CDR3 is 12 residues long. DNA of the CDR3: TGTGCCTGGAGCGACACGAGAAACACCATATATTTT. Encoded protein: CAWSDTRNTIYF.

The V call is TRBV10-3, the J call TRBJ1-3; D not resolved. Per the germline V gene, CDR1 is ENHRY and CDR2 is SYGVKD. The CDR3 extends over 16 amino acids. Deletions cut 0 bases from V and 0 bases from J, with 9 bases between. This CDR3 is CAISESGASSGNTIYF. CDR3 nucleotide sequence: TGTGCCATCAGTGAGTCGGGCGCCAGCTCTGGAAACACCATATATTTT.

The chain employs TRBV3-1 and TRBJ2-5; D possibly corresponds to TRBD2 (5 bases). The V gene lost 0 bases and the J gene lost 7 bases, with 15 bases spanning the gap. CDR3 size: 15 residues. The V gene's germline CDR1 is LGHDT and CDR2 YNNKEL (reference sequence). The CDR3 loop is CASSQDLGIRGTQYF. CDR3 bases: TGTGCCAGCAGCCAAGATTTGGGGATCCGGGGGACCCAGTACTTC.

The chain is built from TRBV7-3 and TRBJ1-5; possibly TRBD1 for D (5 bases). Germline V gives CDR1 SGHTA, CDR2 FQGTGA. This CDR3 is built from 13 residues. Trimming took off 2 bases at V and 7 bases at J, with 9 bases between the two ends. CDR3 in amino acids: CASSLYKGQPQHF. CDR3 nucleotides: TGTGCCAGCAGCTTATACAAGGGGCAGCCCCAGCATTTT.